Reported below is one TCR beta chain. Its recognized antigen is unknown. No quality values exist for individual bases; no much larger clone is one base distant. This sample is drawn from a study of blood T cell repertoires in COVID-19 (dated by TCRdb to between 2020 and 2021). For context, the study as a whole: Samples from collaborators originated in the United States, Italy and Spain and spanned both the acute and convalescent phases of COVID-19. The prospective study material was composed of cDNA or gDNA derived from T cells, B-cell-depleted T cells, or PBMCs. Subjects who had been exposed to COVID-19, were actively infected with it, or had recovered from it provided the deeply sampled blood TCRbeta repertoires that made up the dataset. The repertoires were released in a freely available public database meant as a resource for research on the immune response to SARS-CoV-2. The samples were drawn from the first 160 participants of the ongoing ImmuneRACE study and from about 1,200 subjects provided by 6 global collaborators. A de-identified subject ID, COVID-19 status, age in years and sex were almost always included in the sample metadata. Where available, HLA class I and class II types were taken from metadata supplied by the sample provider and were not determined by assay-based typing. Results and caveats for the whole study, not just this receptor: The amount of clinical and demographic metadata varied by source and participant and was provided uncurated.

Another Seattle source contributed samples from volunteer blood donors who had recovered from COVID-19. The collaborating institutions used their own protocols to collect whole blood in K2EDTA tubes. For TCRbeta analysis, collaborators shipped samples in one of three forms: frozen whole blood, isolated PBMCs, or DNA extracted from either of those sample types. As encoded in the germline V gene, CDR1 is SGDLS while CDR2 is YYNGEE. Trimming takes 2 bases off V and 2 bases off J; junction bases not matched to a gene: 5. The CDR3 goes from the cysteine to the phenylalanine over 17 residues. The retained sequence is limited to the CDR3, 51 bases, with the frame set at the first base. TCRbeta CDR3 regions were amplified from genomic DNA by means of the immunoSEQ Assay, a bias-controlled multiplex PCR. Per the source publication's procedure: The number of nucleated cells in each sample was estimated by amplification of reference gene primers within the assay. Sequence reads were collapsed and filtered to measure the absolute abundance of every unique TCRbeta CDR3 rearrangement. For each sample, productive Simpson clonality was calculated as the square root of Simpson's diversity index across productive rearrangements. In its TCRdb copy, this immuneACCESS table keeps in-frame sequences only and misses some clones. Where compared with another copy, unresolved V genes explain less than half of these, and the others have no known cause. The DNA was the basis for D and trimming; V, J and clone size are from that table. For this sample the table gives 150,000 to 200,000 clones, of which about 89% were detected only once. The ten most abundant clones make up 1.9% of the sample.

The rearranged chain carries TRBV9 and TRBJ2-3, with 13 bases in between that match TRBD2. Source material: peripheral blood. The TCR sequence derives from a man younger than 35 who had recovered from COVID-19. The CDR3 amino acid sequence is: CASSVFGLAGVTDTQYF. In nucleotides, the sequence is TGTGCCAGCAGCGTCTTCGGACTAGCGGGAGTCACAGATACGCAGTATTTT.